The entry that follows covers one T cell receptor (beta chain) sequence. The antigen remains undetermined. This sample was taken from a study of Graves' ophthalmopathy and Graves' hyperthyroidism. On the study more broadly: Absence of ophthalmopathy within 18 months of follow-up defined stable hyperthyroidism. Overall study results and limits: Thyroid clonotypes that were expanded above 0.001 frequency mostly also appeared in blood.

Ages of hyperthyroidism patients ran from 18 to 65, and their diagnoses were new, under 2 months' duration. The diagnostic workup employed clinical symptoms, serum thyroxine, TRAb, thyroid ultrasound and orbital computed tomography. Trimming took off 4 bases at V and 4 bases at J, with 25 bases between the two ends. The CDR3 consists of 18 residues. The V gene's germline CDR1 is SNHLY and CDR2 FYNNEI. RNA transcripts served as template for amplifying TCR beta CDR3 sequences. In the first round, RT-PCR was carried out with HTBI primers, and a multiplex PCR formed the second round. TCRdb itself ran the multiplex PCR reads through MiXCR, one entry per CDR3 protein. The data show roughly 600,000 distinct CDR3 sequences, roughly 40% seen once.

V is TRBV2 and J is TRBJ1-1; a possible D gene is TRBD1 (5 bases). Sequenced input: peripheral blood or thyroid tissue (not recorded which). The sequence came from an adult man with Graves' hyperthyroidism. Here the CDR3 reads CASSGLVGGVARVTEAFF. The CDR3 region has the DNA TGTGCCAGCAGTGGTTTAGTCGGGGGAGTTGCTCGGGTCACTGAAGCTTTCTTT.